This T cell receptor beta chain is from a study of blood T cell repertoires in COVID-19. The ends were cut back, 3 bases at V and 2 bases at J, with 13 bases in the middle. The V gene's germline CDR1 is LGHNA and CDR2 YSLEER. There are 16 residues in the CDR3. In the original processing: How many nucleated cells were present was estimated from reference gene primer amplification. The assay was immunoSEQ multiplex PCR, and TCRdb's table has in-frame clones only and misses some. D and trimming come from the DNA, and the V and J calls and clone size come from that table. The table records approximately 230,000 clones, 80% to 90% of them present only once.

Sequenced input: peripheral blood. This clonotype was obtained from a man younger than 45 who had recovered from COVID-19. The V call is TRBV4-3, the J call TRBJ2-2; TRBD1 might be the D (6 bases). This CDR3 is CASSHPLGANTGELFF. The DNA of the CDR3 is TGCGCCAGCAGCCATCCCCTGGGGGCCAACACCGGGGAGCTGTTTTTT.